The 4 T cell receptor beta chains given below trace back to one sample, sequenced in a study of tumor and adjacent non-tumor tissue in lung cancer (dated by TCRdb to 2017 to 2018). The library came from multiplex PCR. The sequencing machine was an Illumina HiSeq 2500. TCRbeta libraries were constructed through three rounds of nested PCR with primers (Table S4) according to protocols modified from ARM-PCR. In-frame beta chains were kept once TCRdb had trimmed the public reads at Q25 with fastp and called clones with MiXCR. Each entry is one CDR3 protein sequence, shown with its most common DNA and genes. For this sample there are around 71,000 distinct CDR3 sequences; around 70% appear just once. Roughly 10% of the sample is in the top ten clones. RNA was isolated from bulk, unsorted tissue, and RNA quality was assessed with a NanoDrop ND-1000 and an Agilent 2100. The sample was lung tumor tissue. Receptors were obtained from a woman between 40 and 50 years old with non-small cell lung cancer.

This clonotype was seen only once. The junction differs from germline at one of its ends, possibly a read error. The chain uses TRBV12-3 or TRBV12-4 and TRBJ2-3; either TRBD1 or TRBD2 may supply D (6 bases each). The CDR3 totals 12 residues. CDR3 coding DNA: TGTGTCAGCGAGGGGGGTAGAGATACGCAGTATTTT. Its protein product is CVSEGGRDTQYF.

This clonotype is labeled medium-sized. The gene calls are TRBV11-2 and TRBJ1-1, with TRBD1 identical over 8 bases. The germline V gene has CDR1 SGHAT and CDR2 FQNNGV. The V and J ends lost 5 bases and 4 bases, in that order; junction bases with no gene match: 6. This CDR3 region has 14 residues. The CDR3: CASSAFTGGTEAFF. The CDR3 DNA sequence: TGTGCCAGCAGCGCATTCACAGGGGGCACTGAAGCTTTCTTT.

About this clonotype itself: Since no conserved phenylalanine or tryptophan closes the CDR3, a read error is the likely cause. The DNA is left out, because the CDR3 cannot be placed on it with certainty; the CDR3 is given as TCRdb lists it. The V gene is TRBV12-3 or TRBV12-4, the J gene TRBJ1-1; the D call of TRBD1 is as the table states it, not checked on the DNA. The CDR3 is 13 amino acids in total, end residues counted. The chain's CDR3 is CASSRDDGTETFS.

Comment on this clonotype: This CDR3 fails to terminate in the conserved phenylalanine or tryptophan, so it likely reflects a read error. This chain connects TRBV5-4 to TRBJ2-3, with TRBD1 matching 7 bases. CDR3 size: 14 residues. V shed 0 bases, J shed 6 bases, and the junction held 4 bases outside the gene matches. The germline CDR1 and CDR2 sequences are SGHNT and YYREEE (reference sequence). This CDR3 is CASSLGQGVDTQYL. Here the CDR3 DNA reads TGTGCCAGCAGCTTGGGGCAGGGGGTCGATACGCAGTATTTG.